This T cell receptor (beta chain) was obtained from a study of T cell repertoires in cytomegalovirus infection (dated 2019 in TCRdb). General notes on the study: Donor HLA type was relevant to the analysis, because carriage of CMV infection together with the matching HLA type was indicated by public TCR beta signatures.

The sample was run on an Illumina HiSeq 1500. TCRdb cleaned the public reads at Q25 with fastp, built clones with MiXCR and kept in-frame beta chains. Each entry is one CDR3 protein sequence, shown with its most common DNA and genes. This sample comprises about 180,000 distinct CDR3 sequences, about a sixth of them detected only once. Around 25% of the sample rests with the top ten. This clonotype was seen more than once but under ten times. The antigen it recognizes is unknown. No much larger clone exists at a distance of one base, and base qualities are not known. V lost 3 bases and J lost 2 bases; the stretch between them is 9 bases long. Inclusive of the bounding cysteine and phenylalanine, the CDR3 is 14 residues long. CDR3 DNA only is kept here, 42 bases in frame from base 1. General study outcomes and caveats: Cumulative frequency of public TCR beta family members discriminated carriers of CMV infection plus the relevant HLA type in this cohort and an independent roughly 350-donor cohort. The ex vivo response was dominated by HLA-C-restricted CMV-specific TCR beta clonotypes, which also provided the single most frequent clonotype in two of eight donors.

The specimen sequenced was CD8+ T cells from PBMCs. This TCR was sampled from a human donor in good health (CMV status not recorded). Some clones in this sample may be carry-over from other donors' samples. In this chain, TRBV12-3 or TRBV12-4 is recombined with TRBJ2-3; the D gene cannot be named for sure. The CDR3 is CASSFVGYTDTQYF. The nucleotide sequence is TGTGCCAGCAGTTTCGTGGGATACACAGATACGCAGTATTTT.